These 7 T cell receptor beta chains were all obtained from the same sample, sequenced in a study of T cells and Merkel cell carcinoma outcomes. Clones were sequenced by immunoSEQ multiplex PCR, and TCRdb holds only the in-frame ones, with some missing. The sample includes roughly 1,800 clones, around 90% of them seen just once. The sequencing input was tumor tissue from Merkel cell carcinoma. These receptor sequences come from a human donor with Merkel cell carcinoma.

J is TRBJ1-1 and V is TRBV19, with D hard to call. The CDR3 is 14 residues long. Trimming took off 9 bases at V and 3 bases at J, with 17 bases between the two ends. Germline lookup yields CDR1 LNHDA and CDR2 SQIVND (reference sequence). CDR3 DNA: TGTGCCAGCAAAGAGCCTGCCTTACACACTGAAGCTTTCTTT. Its translation: CASKEPALHTEAFF.

J is TRBJ1-2 and V is TRBV11-2, with 10 bases aligning to TRBD1. V was pared by 1 base and J by 8 bases, with 7 bases of the junction left unmatched. Germline V gene sequence: CDR1 SGHAT, CDR2 FQNNGV. The CDR3 sequence is 15 residues long. The CDR3 sequence: CASSLVGQGIDGYTF. The DNA of the CDR3 is TGTGCCAGCAGCTTAGTGGGACAGGGGATTGACGGCTACACCTTC.

J is TRBJ2-1 and V is TRBV19; D is unresolved. CDR3 length equals 12 residues. V shed 1 base and J shed 9 bases, with 7 bases lying between them. CDR1 LNHDA and CDR2 SQIVND come from the germline V gene (reference sequence). The chain's CDR3 is CASSIGWSEQFF. The CDR3 DNA reads TGTGCCAGTAGTATAGGTTGGAGTGAGCAGTTCTTC.

The chain uses TRBV10-3 and TRBJ1-2, with D hard to call. This CDR3 comprises 13 residues. The germline gives CDR1 ENHRY, CDR2 SYGVKD. With 10 bases removed from V and 4 bases from J, the gap between germline ends came to 16 bases. The CDR3 reads CATRAPGSYGYTF. CDR3 nucleotide sequence: TGTGCCACCCGGGCCCCGGGGAGCTATGGCTACACCTTC.

This clone was found a few times. The V gene is TRBV6-1, the J gene TRBJ2-2; D unresolved. Germline lookup yields CDR1 MNHNS and CDR2 SASEGT. This CDR3 contains 13 residues. Trimming removed 4 bases at V and 5 bases at J, with 8 bases between. The CDR3 nucleotides read TGTGCCAGCAGTGCTTCACGAACCGGGGAGCTGTTTTTT. The encoded protein is CASSASRTGELFF.

The chain carries TRBV9 and TRBJ1-2; D is ambiguous. The CDR3 extends over 14 amino acids. With 0 bases removed from V and 4 bases from J, the gap between germline ends came to 10 bases. From germline, CDR1 is SGDLS and CDR2 YYNGEE. The CDR3 nucleotides read TGTGCCAGCAGCGTAGACTCATATGGCTATGGCTACACCTTC. It encodes CASSVDSYGYGYTF.

J is TRBJ1-5 and V is TRBV2; no reliable D call. Germline V gene sequence: CDR1 SNHLY, CDR2 FYNNEI. The CDR3 is 12 residues long. V gave up 6 bases and J gave up 6 bases, with 9 bases separating them. CDR3 residues: CASSADAQPQHF. CDR3 bases: TGTGCCAGCAGCGCTGACGCTCAGCCCCAGCATTTT.